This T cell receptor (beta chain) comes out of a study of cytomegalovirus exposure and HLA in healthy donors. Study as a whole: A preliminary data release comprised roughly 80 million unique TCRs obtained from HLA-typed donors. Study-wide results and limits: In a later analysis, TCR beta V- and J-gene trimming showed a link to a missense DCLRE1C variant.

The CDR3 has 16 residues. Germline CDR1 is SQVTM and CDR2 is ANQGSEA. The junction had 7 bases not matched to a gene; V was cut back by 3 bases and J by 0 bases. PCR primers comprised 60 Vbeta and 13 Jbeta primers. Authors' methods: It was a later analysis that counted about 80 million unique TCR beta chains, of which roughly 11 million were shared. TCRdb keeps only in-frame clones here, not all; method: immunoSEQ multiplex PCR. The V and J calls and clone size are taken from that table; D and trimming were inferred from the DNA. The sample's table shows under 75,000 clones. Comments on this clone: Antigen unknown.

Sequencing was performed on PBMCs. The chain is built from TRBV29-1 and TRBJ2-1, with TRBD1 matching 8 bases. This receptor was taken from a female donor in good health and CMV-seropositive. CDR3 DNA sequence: TGCAGCGTTGAGGGGGGCGACAGGGGCTCCTACAATGAGCAGTTCTTC. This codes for CSVEGGDRGSYNEQFF.